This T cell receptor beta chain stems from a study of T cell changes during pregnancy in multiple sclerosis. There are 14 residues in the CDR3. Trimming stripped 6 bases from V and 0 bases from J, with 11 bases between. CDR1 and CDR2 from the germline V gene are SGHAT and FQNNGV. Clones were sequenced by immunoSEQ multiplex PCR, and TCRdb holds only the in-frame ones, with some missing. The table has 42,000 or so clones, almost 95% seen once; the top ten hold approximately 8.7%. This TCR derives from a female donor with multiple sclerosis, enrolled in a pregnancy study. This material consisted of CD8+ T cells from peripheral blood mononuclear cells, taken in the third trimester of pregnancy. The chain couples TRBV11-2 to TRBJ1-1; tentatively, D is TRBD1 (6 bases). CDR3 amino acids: CASRPTGMNTEAFF. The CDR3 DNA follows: TGTGCCAGCAGACCTACAGGGATGAACACTGAAGCTTTCTTT.